This passage covers 21 T cell receptor beta chains from one sample sequenced in a study of spatial heterogeneity in lung cancer. The study's findings and limits: Tumor mutation counts were tracked by expanded intratumoral alpha and beta TCR counts.

The antigens for these receptors are not known. Time point indicated: sample taken at primary tumor resection. Each CDR3 protein gets one entry after TCRdb re-called the 5' RACE reads with MiXCR. The data contain about 100,000 distinct CDR3 sequences, nearly 4.5% of them singletons. The sample consisted of lung tumor tissue, taken at surgery. These receptors originate from a male donor with early-stage non-small cell lung cancer.

The genes are TRBV28 and TRBJ1-5; D unclear. Trimming cost V 6 bases and J 2 bases, with 14 bases left between them. CDR1 is MDHEN, CDR2 SYDVKM, per germline. The CDR3 is made up of 15 amino acids. CDR3 loop: CASSQYRGGNQPQHF. In DNA, the CDR3 is TGTGCCAGCAGCCAATACCGGGGTGGCAATCAGCCCCAGCATTTT.

The CDR3 sequence: CSSGASGSQKRNEQFF. Here the CDR3 DNA reads TGCAGCTCGGGGGCTAGCGGGAGTCAGAAACGCAATGAGCAGTTCTTC. The chain recombines TRBV29-1 with TRBJ2-1, with 10 bases lining up with TRBD2. The germline gives CDR1 SQVTM, CDR2 ANQGSEA. V was clipped by 8 bases and J by 6 bases; unmatched bases: 16. CDR3 length: 16 residues.

Many counts were recorded for this clonotype. The chain couples TRBV6-5 to TRBJ2-1; maybe TRBD2 (6 bases). Between the trimmed V and J ends, which lost 6 bases and 5 bases, there was a span of 11 bases. The CDR3 extends over 13 amino acids. CDR1 is MNHEY, CDR2 SVGAGI, per germline. The CDR3 is CASRFVADNEQFF. CDR3 coding DNA: TGTGCCAGCAGATTTGTAGCGGACAATGAGCAGTTCTTC.

The J gene is TRBJ2-3, the V gene TRBV7-9; D unresolved. Germline lookup yields CDR1 SEHNR and CDR2 FQNEAQ (reference sequence). The V end was cut by 3 bases, the J end by 0 bases, with 7 bases between. There are 14 residues in the CDR3. The CDR3: CASSLWVSTDTQYF. The DNA for the CDR3 is TGTGCCAGCAGCTTGTGGGTCAGCACAGATACGCAGTATTTT.

Note on this clonotype: Lacking the conserved final phenylalanine or tryptophan, this CDR3 likely reflects a read error. The V and J genes are TRBV20-1 and TRBJ2-7; D possibly corresponds to TRBD1 (6 bases). CDR1 and CDR2 from the germline V gene are DFQATT and SNEGSKA (reference sequence). CDR3 size: 15 residues. V lost 7 bases and J lost 7, with 26 bases in between. CDR3 in amino acids: CSGEIRAGDLGEQYL. CDR3 nucleotides: TGCAGTGGGGAAATCAGGGCAGGGGATTTAGGTGAGCAGTACTTA.

At least ten counts were recorded for this clonotype. The chain carries TRBV28 and TRBJ2-7; D is perhaps TRBD1 (5 bases). From germline, CDR1 is MDHEN and CDR2 SYDVKM. V was shortened by 2 bases and J by 3 bases, with 17 bases between the two germline ends. There are 16 residues in the CDR3. CDR3 coding DNA: TGTGCCAGCAGTTTAGGGCCGACAGCCCATTTCTACGAGCAGTACTTC. The encoded protein is CASSLGPTAHFYEQYF.

This clonotype came up many times. The chain joins TRBV27 to TRBJ2-5; perhaps TRBD2 as D (5 bases). The CDR3 consists of 13 residues. Germline V gene sequence: CDR1 MNHEY, CDR2 SMNVEV (reference sequence). V gave up 2 bases and J gave up 5 bases, with 9 bases separating them. CDR3 region: CASSLMGAETQYF. CDR3 in DNA: TGTGCCAGCAGTTTAATGGGAGCGGAGACCCAGTACTTC.

The table lists this clonotype with many counts. The CDR3 reads CASSYGYQETQYF. In nucleotides, the CDR3 is TGTGCCAGCAGTTACGGGTACCAAGAGACCCAGTACTTC. The J gene is TRBJ2-5, the V gene TRBV6-2 or TRBV6-3; D remains ambiguous. The germline gives CDR1 MNHEY, CDR2 SVGEGT. V lost 2 bases and J lost 0, with 4 bases in between. The length of the CDR3 is 13 residues.

In this sample, this clonotype turned up a few times. The genes are TRBV27 and TRBJ2-1, with TRBD2 matching 12 bases. From germline, CDR1 is MNHEY and CDR2 SMNVEV (reference sequence). The CDR3 runs 18 residues. The V and J ends lost 5 bases and 10 bases, in that order; junction bases with no gene match: 18. The CDR3 DNA reads as TGTGCCAGCAGTGGGGCTAGCGGGAGGGTCCTACGTGGTGGGGAGCAGTTCTTC. Protein product: CASSGASGRVLRGGEQFF.

This clonotype was observed at least ten times. This rearrangement joins TRBV27 to TRBJ1-2; D might be TRBD1 (6 bases). This CDR3 has 14 amino acids. V dropped 2 bases and J dropped 7 bases, with 14 bases sitting between them. Germline-derived CDR1 and CDR2 are MNHEY and SMNVEV (reference sequence). CDR3 amino acids: CASSLTGRNSGYTF. CDR3 in DNA: TGTGCCAGCAGTTTAACAGGGAGGAATTCTGGCTACACCTTC.

Concerning this clonotype itself: This could be a read error, since a much larger clone is one nucleotide away. The chain uses TRBV24-1 and TRBJ2-2, with D possibly TRBD2 on 6 matching bases. CDR1 and CDR2 (germline): KGHDR, SFDVKD. V was pared by 9 bases and J by 3 bases, with 13 bases between. The CDR3 loop spans 14 amino acids. CDR3 residues: CATGGTQDTGELFF. CDR3 bases: TGTGCCACCGGCGGGACCCAAGACACCGGGGAGCTGTTTTTT.

This clonotype has ten or more counts. The V gene is TRBV9, the J gene TRBJ2-2, with TRBD1 identical over 7 bases. The CDR3 extends over 17 amino acids. Germline CDR1 reads SGDLS; CDR2 reads YYNGEE. The V gene end was trimmed by 0 bases and the J gene end by 2 bases; junction bases not matched to a gene: 7. CDR3 residues: CASSVVRDRANTGELFF. The DNA for the CDR3 is TGTGCCAGCAGCGTAGTCCGAGACAGGGCTAACACCGGGGAGCTGTTTTTT.

This clonotype was observed many times. The chain combines TRBV4-1 with TRBJ1-6; 7 nucleotides match TRBD1. The J segment lost 5 bases and the V segment lost 4 bases, leaving 5 bases of the junction unmatched. The CDR3 length is 15 residues. Germline V CDR1 and CDR2: MGHRA, YSYEKL. The CDR3 sequence: CASSPRDRNNSPLHF. CDR3 coding DNA: TGCGCCAGCAGCCCCCGGGACAGAAATAATTCACCCCTCCACTTT.

With regard to this clonotype: This may come from a read error, since a much larger clone is one base off. V and J are TRBV11-2 and TRBJ1-1, with D tentatively TRBD1 (5 bases). Trimming removed 3 bases at V and 6 bases at J, with 11 bases between. The CDR3 totals 13 residues. CDR1 is SGHAT, CDR2 FQNNGV, per germline. CDR3 coding DNA: TGTGCCAGCAGCTTCCATATGGGGGCTGAAGCTTTCTTT. It specifies CASSFHMGAEAFF.

CDR3: CASPPGRGGEQYF. CDR3 bases: TGTGCCAGCCCCCCAGGGAGGGGTGGAGAGCAGTACTTC. V is TRBV2 and J is TRBJ2-7; 7 bases map to TRBD2. Germline CDR1 SNHLY, CDR2 FYNNEI. V lost 8 bases, J lost 7 bases, and 11 bases stayed unmatched. The CDR3 is made up of 13 amino acids.

This clonotype was seen a handful of times. V gene TRBV7-9 combines with J gene TRBJ2-1, with D unclear. The CDR3 totals 15 residues. V was cut by 3 bases and J by 4 bases, with 13 bases left in between. In germline, CDR1 is SEHNR, CDR2 FQNEAQ (reference sequence). CDR3 sequence reads: CASSFLRADYNEQFF. The DNA of the CDR3 is TGTGCCAGCAGCTTCCTAAGGGCTGATTACAATGAGCAGTTCTTC.

CDR3 residues: CASLTGGRAFF. The CDR3 DNA is TGCGCCAGCCTGACTGGAGGAAGAGCTTTCTTT. This chain uses TRBV5-1 with TRBJ1-1; D is uncertain. The CDR3 runs 11 residues. The V gene's germline CDR1 is SGHRS and CDR2 YFSETQ. V lost 7 bases and J 10 bases, leaving 14 bases between the germline ends. The entire variable domain, with the rest obtained from reference TRBV5-1 and TRBJ1-1, is as follows: KAGVTQTPRYLIKTRGQQVTLSCSPISGHRSVSWYQQTPGQGLQFLFEYFSETQRNKGNFPGRFSGRQFSNSRSEMNVSTLELGDSALYLCASLTGGRAFFGQGTRLTVV.

In its sample, this clonotype ranks as medium-sized. The chain has TRBV2 and TRBJ2-3; 8 bases fit TRBD1. V was clipped by 6 bases and J by 0 bases; unmatched bases: 5. The CDR3 consists of 15 residues. Germline values: CDR1 SNHLY, CDR2 FYNNEI. The CDR3 coding sequence is TGTGCCAGCAGGGCGTGGACAGGGAGCACAGATACGCAGTATTTT. It yields the protein CASRAWTGSTDTQYF.

This clonotype occurred many times. The CDR3 bases are TGTGCCAGCAGCAAAATACCCGGTGACAGTCCTAAAGAGACCCAGTACTTC. Protein product: CASSKIPGDSPKETQYF. The gene calls are TRBV7-9 and TRBJ2-5; TRBD1 is a possible D gene (5 bases). Germline lookup yields CDR1 SEHNR and CDR2 FQNEAQ (reference sequence). The CDR3 length is 17 residues. Trimming removed 5 bases at V and 3 bases at J, with 22 bases between.

This clonotype was observed at least ten times. The chain recombines TRBV3-1 with TRBJ1-2; D ambiguous. Trimming pared 0 bases from V and 8 bases from J, leaving 13 bases between. This CDR3 is built from 14 residues. In germline, CDR1 is LGHDT, CDR2 YNNKEL (reference sequence). In DNA form, the CDR3 reads TGTGCCAGCAGCCAAGATTCCGTTGGTGCGGGCTACACCTTC. Its translation: CASSQDSVGAGYTF. Supplemented by reference TRBV3-1 and TRBJ1-2, the full variable domain reads DTAVSQTPKYLVTQMGNDKSIKCEQNLGHDTMYWYKQDSKKFLKIMFSYNNKELIINETVPNRFSPKSPDKAHLNLHINSLELGDSAVYFCASSQDSVGAGYTFGSGTRLTVV.

The sample holds many counts of this clonotype. The chain carries TRBV10-2 and TRBJ2-2; D gene uncertain. The length of the CDR3 is 11 residues. Per germline, CDR1 WSHSY and CDR2 SAAADI. V lost 4 bases and J 6 bases, leaving 3 bases between the germline ends. The CDR3 spells CASSAPGELFF. The CDR3 region has the DNA TGCGCCAGCAGTGCCCCCGGGGAGCTGTTTTTT.